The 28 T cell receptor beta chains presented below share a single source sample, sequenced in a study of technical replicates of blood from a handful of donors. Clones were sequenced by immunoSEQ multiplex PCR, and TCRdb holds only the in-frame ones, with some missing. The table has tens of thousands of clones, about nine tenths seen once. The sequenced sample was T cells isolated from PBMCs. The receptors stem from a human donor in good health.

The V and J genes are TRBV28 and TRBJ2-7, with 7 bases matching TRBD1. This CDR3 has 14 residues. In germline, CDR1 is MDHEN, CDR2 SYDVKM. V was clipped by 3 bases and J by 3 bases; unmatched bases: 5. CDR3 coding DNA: TGTGCCAGCAGTTTTGGGACAGCAGGCTACGAGCAGTACTTC. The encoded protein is CASSFGTAGYEQYF.

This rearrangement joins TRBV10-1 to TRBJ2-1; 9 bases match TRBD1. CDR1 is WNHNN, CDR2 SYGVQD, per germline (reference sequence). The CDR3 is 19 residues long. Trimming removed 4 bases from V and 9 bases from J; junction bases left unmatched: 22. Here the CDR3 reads CASSAGTGMATAGWVEQFF. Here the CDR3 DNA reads TGCGCCAGCAGTGCCGGGACAGGGATGGCTACGGCGGGGTGGGTTGAGCAGTTCTTC.

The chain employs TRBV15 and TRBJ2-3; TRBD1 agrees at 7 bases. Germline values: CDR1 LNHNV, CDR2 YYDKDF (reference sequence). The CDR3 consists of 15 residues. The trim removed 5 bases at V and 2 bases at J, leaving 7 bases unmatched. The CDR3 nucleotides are TGTGCCACCAGCGTGGGGACAGTGTACACAGATACGCAGTATTTT. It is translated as CATSVGTVYTDTQYF.

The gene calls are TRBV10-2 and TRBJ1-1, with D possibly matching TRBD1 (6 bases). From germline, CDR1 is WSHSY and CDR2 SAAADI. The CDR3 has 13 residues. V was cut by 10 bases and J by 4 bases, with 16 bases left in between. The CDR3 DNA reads TGCGCCACCAATACAGGGCTCGGCACTGAAGCTTTCTTT. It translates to CATNTGLGTEAFF.

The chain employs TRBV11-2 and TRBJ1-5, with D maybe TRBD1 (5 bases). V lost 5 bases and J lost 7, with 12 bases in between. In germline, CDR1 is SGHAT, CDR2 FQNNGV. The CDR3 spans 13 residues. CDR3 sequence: CASSQRQGQPQHF. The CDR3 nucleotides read TGTGCCAGCAGCCAAAGGCAGGGCCAGCCCCAGCATTTT.

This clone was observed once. Here the CDR3 reads CASSWTGSSYEQYF. In DNA, the CDR3 is TGTGCCAGCAGTTGGACGGGGAGCTCCTACGAGCAGTACTTC. This rearrangement joins TRBV2 to TRBJ2-7; TRBD2 is a possible D gene (5 bases). Germline V gene sequence: CDR1 SNHLY, CDR2 FYNNEI. The CDR3 sequence is 14 residues long. Trimming removed 5 bases at V and 0 bases at J, with 11 bases between. The full variable domain, completed using reference TRBV2 and TRBJ2-7, is EPEVTQTPSHQVTQMGQEVILRCVPISNHLYFYWYRQILGQKVEFLVSFYNNEISEKSEIFDDQFSVERPDGSNFTLKIRSTKLEDSAMYFCASSWTGSSYEQYFGPGTRLTVT.

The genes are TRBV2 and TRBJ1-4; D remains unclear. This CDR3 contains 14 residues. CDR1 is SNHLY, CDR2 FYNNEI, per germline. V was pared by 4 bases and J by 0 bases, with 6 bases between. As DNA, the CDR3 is TGTGCCAGCAGTGTCTCTGCAACTAATGAAAAACTGTTTTTT. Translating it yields CASSVSATNEKLFF.

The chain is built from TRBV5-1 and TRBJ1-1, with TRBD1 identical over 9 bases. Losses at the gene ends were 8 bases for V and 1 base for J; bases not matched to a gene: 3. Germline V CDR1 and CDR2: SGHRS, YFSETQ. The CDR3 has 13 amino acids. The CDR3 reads CASRDRANTEAFF. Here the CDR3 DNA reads TGCGCCAGTCGGGACAGGGCGAACACTGAAGCTTTCTTT.

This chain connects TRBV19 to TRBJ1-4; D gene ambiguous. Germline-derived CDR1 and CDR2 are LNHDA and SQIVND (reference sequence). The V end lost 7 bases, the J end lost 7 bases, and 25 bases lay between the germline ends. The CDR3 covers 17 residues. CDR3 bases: TGTGCCAGTACCCACCACGGAGGGAAGGGAGGAGGTGAAAAACTGTTTTTT. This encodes CASTHHGGKGGGEKLFF.

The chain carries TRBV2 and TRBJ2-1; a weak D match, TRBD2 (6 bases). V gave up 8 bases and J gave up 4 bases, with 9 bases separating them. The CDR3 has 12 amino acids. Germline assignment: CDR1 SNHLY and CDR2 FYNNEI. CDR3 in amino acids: CASRREYNEQFF. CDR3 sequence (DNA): TGTGCCAGCCGGAGGGAGTACAATGAGCAGTTCTTC.

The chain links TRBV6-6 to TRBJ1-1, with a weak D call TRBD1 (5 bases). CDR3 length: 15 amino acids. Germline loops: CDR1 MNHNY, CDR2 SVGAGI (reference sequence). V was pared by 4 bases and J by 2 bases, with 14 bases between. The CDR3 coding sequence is TGTGCCAGCAGTTCCCTCAGGAGGGGTAACACTGAAGCTTTCTTT. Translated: CASSSLRRGNTEAFF.

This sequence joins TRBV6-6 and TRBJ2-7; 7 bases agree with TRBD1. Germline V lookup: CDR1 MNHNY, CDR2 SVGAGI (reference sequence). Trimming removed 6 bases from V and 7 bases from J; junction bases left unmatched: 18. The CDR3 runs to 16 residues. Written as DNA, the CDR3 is TGTGCCAGCAGGGCCTTTGAGGGGGCGCTTCTTGGAGAGCAGTACTTC. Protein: CASRAFEGALLGEQYF.

The CDR3 here is CASSQTQGGETQYF. CDR3 coding DNA: TGCGCCAGCAGCCAGACACAGGGGGGGGAGACCCAGTACTTC. The chain employs TRBV4-1 and TRBJ2-5, with a weak D call TRBD1 (8 bases). The CDR3 covers 14 residues. Germline assignment: CDR1 MGHRA and CDR2 YSYEKL. Trimming shortened V by 3 bases and J by 5 bases, and 13 bases separated the two germline ends.

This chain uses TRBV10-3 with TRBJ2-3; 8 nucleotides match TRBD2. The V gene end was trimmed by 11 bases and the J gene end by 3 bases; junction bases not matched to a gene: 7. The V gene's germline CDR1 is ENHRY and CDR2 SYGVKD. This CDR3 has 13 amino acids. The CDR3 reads CASRAGGTDTQYF. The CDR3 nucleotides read TGTGCCTCCAGGGCGGGAGGAACAGATACGCAGTATTTT.

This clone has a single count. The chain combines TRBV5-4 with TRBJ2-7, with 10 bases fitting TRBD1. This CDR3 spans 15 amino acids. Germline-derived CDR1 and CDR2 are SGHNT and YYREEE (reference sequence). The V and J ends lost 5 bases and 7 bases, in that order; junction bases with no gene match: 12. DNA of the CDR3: TGTGCCAGCAGTGCCTGGGGACAGGGGTTTAAAGAGCAGTACTTC. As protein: CASSAWGQGFKEQYF.

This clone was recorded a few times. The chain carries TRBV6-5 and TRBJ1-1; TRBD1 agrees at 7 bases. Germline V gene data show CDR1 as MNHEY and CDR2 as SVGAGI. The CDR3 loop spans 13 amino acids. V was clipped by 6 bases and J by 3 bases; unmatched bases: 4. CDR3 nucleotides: TGTGCCAGCAGCACGACAGGGTACACTGAAGCTTTCTTT. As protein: CASSTTGYTEAFF.

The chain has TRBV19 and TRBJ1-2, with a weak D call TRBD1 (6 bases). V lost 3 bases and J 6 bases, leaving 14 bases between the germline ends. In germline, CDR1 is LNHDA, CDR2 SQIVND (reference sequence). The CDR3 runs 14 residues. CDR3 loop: CASSIPSSGDGYTF. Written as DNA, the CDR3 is TGTGCCAGTAGTATCCCCTCCTCAGGGGATGGCTACACCTTC.

The CDR3 nucleotides read TGTGCCAGCAGTGCTTCGCCCGGACAGCCCACAACTAATGAAAAACTGTTTTTT. This codes for CASSASPGQPTTNEKLFF. The chain couples TRBV25-1 to TRBJ1-4; weak D call: TRBD1 (6 bases). The CDR3 consists of 18 residues. CDR1 and CDR2 from the germline V gene are MGHDK and SYGVNS. Trimming shortened V by 4 bases and J by 0 bases, and 18 bases separated the two germline ends.

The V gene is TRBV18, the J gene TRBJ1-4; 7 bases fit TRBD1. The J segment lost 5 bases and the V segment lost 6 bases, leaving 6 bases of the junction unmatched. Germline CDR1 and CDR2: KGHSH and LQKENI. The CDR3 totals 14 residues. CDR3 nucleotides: TGTGCCAGCTCTCCGGGACAGACAAATGAAAAACTGTTTTTT. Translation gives CASSPGQTNEKLFF.

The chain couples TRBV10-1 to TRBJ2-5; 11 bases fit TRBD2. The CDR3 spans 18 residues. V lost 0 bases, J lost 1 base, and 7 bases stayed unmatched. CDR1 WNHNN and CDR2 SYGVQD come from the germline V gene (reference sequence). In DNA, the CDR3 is TGCGCCAGCAGTGAGTCAGTAGCGGGAGGGTCTCTCCAAGAGACCCAGTACTTC. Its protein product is CASSESVAGGSLQETQYF.

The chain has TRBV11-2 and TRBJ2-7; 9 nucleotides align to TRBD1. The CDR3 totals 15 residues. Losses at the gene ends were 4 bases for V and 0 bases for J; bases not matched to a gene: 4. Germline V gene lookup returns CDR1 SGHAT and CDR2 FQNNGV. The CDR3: CASSWGTGSSYEQYF. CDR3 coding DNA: TGTGCCAGCAGCTGGGGGACAGGGAGCTCCTACGAGCAGTACTTC.

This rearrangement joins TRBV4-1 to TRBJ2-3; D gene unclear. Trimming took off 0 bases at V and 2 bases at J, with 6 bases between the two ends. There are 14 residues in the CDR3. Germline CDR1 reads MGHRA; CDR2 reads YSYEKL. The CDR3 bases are TGCGCCAGCAGCCAAGACCTCTCCACAGATACGCAGTATTTT. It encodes CASSQDLSTDTQYF.

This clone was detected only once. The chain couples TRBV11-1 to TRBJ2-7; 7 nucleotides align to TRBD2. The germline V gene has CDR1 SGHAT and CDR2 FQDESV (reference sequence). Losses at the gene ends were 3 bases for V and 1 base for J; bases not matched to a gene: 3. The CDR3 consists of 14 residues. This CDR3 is CASSFLADSYEQYF. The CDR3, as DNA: TGTGCCAGCAGCTTCCTAGCGGATTCCTACGAGCAGTACTTC.

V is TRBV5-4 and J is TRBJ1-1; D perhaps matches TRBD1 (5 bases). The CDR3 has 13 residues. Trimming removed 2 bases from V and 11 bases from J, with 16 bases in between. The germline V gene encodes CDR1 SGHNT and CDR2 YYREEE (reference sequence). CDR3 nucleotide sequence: TGTGCCAGCAGCTTCGGGGGGGGTAACGGGGCTTTCTTT. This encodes CASSFGGGNGAFF.

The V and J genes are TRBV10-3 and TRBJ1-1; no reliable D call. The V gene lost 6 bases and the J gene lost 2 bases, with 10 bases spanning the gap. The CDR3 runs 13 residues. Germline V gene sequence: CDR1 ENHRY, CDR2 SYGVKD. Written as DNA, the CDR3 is TGTGCCATCAGCCTGAGGAGCAACACTGAAGCTTTCTTT. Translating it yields CAISLRSNTEAFF.

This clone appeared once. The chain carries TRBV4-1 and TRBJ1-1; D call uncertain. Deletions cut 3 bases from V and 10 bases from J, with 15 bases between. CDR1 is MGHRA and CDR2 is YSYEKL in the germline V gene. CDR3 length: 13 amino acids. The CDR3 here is CASSQVVVEIAFF. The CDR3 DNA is TGCGCCAGCAGCCAGGTCGTGGTTGAGATAGCTTTCTTT.

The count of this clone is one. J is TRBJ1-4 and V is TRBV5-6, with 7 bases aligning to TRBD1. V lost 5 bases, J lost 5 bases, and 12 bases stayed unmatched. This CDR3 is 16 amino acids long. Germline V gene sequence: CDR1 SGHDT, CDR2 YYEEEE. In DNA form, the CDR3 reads TGTGCCAGCAGAAATATCGGGGACAGCACGAATGAAAAACTGTTTTTT. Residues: CASRNIGDSTNEKLFF. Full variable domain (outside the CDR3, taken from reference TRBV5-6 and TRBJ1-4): DAGVTQSPTHLIKTRGQQVTLRCSPKSGHDTVSWYQQALGQGPQFIFQYYEEEERQRGNFPDRFSGHQFPNYSSELNVNALLLGDSALYLCASRNIGDSTNEKLFFGSGTQLSVL.

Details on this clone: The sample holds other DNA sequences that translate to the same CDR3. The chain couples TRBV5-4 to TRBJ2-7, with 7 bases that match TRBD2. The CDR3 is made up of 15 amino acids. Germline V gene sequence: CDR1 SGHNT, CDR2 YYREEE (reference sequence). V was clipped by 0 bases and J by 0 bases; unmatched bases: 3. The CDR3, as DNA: TGTGCCAGCAGCTTGGGGGGGGGAACCTCCTACGAGCAGTACTTC. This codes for CASSLGGGTSYEQYF.